The next 29 T cell receptor beta chains were all read from a single sample in a study of cytomegalovirus exposure and HLA in healthy donors. The PCR was carried out with 60 Vbeta primers and 13 Jbeta primers. Data came from immunoSEQ multiplex PCR; TCRdb stores just in-frame clones and leaves some out. The table includes fewer than 200,000 clones, roughly 80% detected once. The source material was PBMCs. The receptor set was obtained from a woman in her late teens or twenties in good health and CMV-seronegative.

The chain joins TRBV4-1 to TRBJ1-2; 8 positions match TRBD1. The CDR3 length is 16 residues. Germline CDR1 is MGHRA and CDR2 is YSYEKL. J was trimmed by 4 bases and V by 2 bases; bases with no gene match: 9. The CDR3 region is CASSQNDRGTFYGYTF. In nucleotides, the CDR3 is TGCGCCAGCAGCCAAAACGACAGGGGTACATTCTATGGCTACACCTTC.

DNA for the CDR3: TGTGCCAGCAGCTTAGCTGGGGGGGGGCGAGTGGCTGGAAACACCATATATTTT. As protein: CASSLAGGGRVAGNTIYF. The chain is built from TRBV7-6 and TRBJ1-3; the D gene is possibly TRBD1 (6 bases). The CDR3 contains 18 residues. The germline V and J ends were trimmed by 0 bases and 2 bases, with 17 bases remaining between them. Per the germline V gene, CDR1 is SGHVS and CDR2 is FNYEAQ.

The CDR3 DNA sequence: TGTGCCAGTAGTATAGCGGACAGGGAGCAGTTCTTC. Translating gives CASSIADREQFF. The chain joins TRBV19 to TRBJ2-1; 7 bases agree with TRBD1. Germline assignment: CDR1 LNHDA and CDR2 SQIVND (reference sequence). V lost 1 base, J lost 10 bases, and 1 base stayed unmatched. CDR3 length equals 12 residues.

V is TRBV2 and J is TRBJ2-5, with a weak D call TRBD2 (6 bases). The DNA end lines up better with TRBJ2-7; the J call may be wrong. Germline V gene lookup returns CDR1 SNHLY and CDR2 FYNNEI. There are 14 residues in the CDR3. The CDR3 loop reads CASTHGLEGYEQYF. Written as DNA, the CDR3 is TGTGCCAGCACCCACGGGTTGGAGGGTTACGAGCAGTACTTC.

Written as DNA, the CDR3 is TGTGCCAGCAGCTTTCTTTCTCGAAACACCATATATTTT. The encoded protein is CASSFLSRNTIYF. This chain joins TRBV11-2 and TRBJ1-3; unclear D gene. Trimming took 3 bases from V and 5 from J, leaving 8 bases between them. In germline, CDR1 is SGHAT, CDR2 FQNNGV. CDR3 length: 13 residues.

The chain couples TRBV28 to TRBJ1-2; D gene uncertain. V lost 2 bases, J lost 2 bases, and 12 bases lay in between. CDR3 size: 15 residues. Germline assignment: CDR1 MDHEN and CDR2 SYDVKM. The DNA of the CDR3 is TGTGCCAGCAGTTTACTCGGGGTGGGAAACTATGGCTACACCTTC. It is translated as CASSLLGVGNYGYTF.

This clone appeared a single time. The chain uses TRBV6-5 and TRBJ2-5, with D tentatively TRBD2 (5 bases). V lost 6 bases and J 9 bases, leaving 17 bases between the germline ends. Looked up from germline, CDR1 is MNHEY and CDR2 is SVGAGI. The CDR3 is made up of 13 amino acids. DNA for the CDR3: TGTGCCAGCAGCCTCTCGCGGTCCGGGGCCCAGTACTTC. It codes for CASSLSRSGAQYF.

As concerns this clone: An end of the junction does not agree with germline; a read error may underlie this. The genes are TRBV7-9 and TRBJ2-1; weak D call: TRBD2 (5 bases). The germline V gene has CDR1 SEHNR and CDR2 FQNEAQ (reference sequence). CDR3 length: 11 amino acids. CDR3 amino acids: CSSSYEGSQFF. CDR3 nucleotides: TGTTCCAGCAGTTACGAGGGTTCGCAGTTCTTC.

This rearrangement joins TRBV25-1 to TRBJ1-5; no clear D. Germline V CDR1 and CDR2: MGHDK, SYGVNS. Trimming pared 0 bases from V and 3 bases from J, leaving 18 bases between. The CDR3 is 18 amino acids. CDR3 loop: CASSEYPVGETLNQPQHF. CDR3 DNA: TGTGCCAGCAGTGAATATCCGGTCGGGGAGACACTCAATCAGCCCCAGCATTTT.

The V gene is TRBV30, the J gene TRBJ1-4; 7 nucleotides line up with TRBD1. The CDR3 runs 20 residues. The germline gives CDR1 GTSNPN, CDR2 SVGIG (reference sequence). V lost 5 bases to trimming and J lost 5 bases; unmatched junction nucleotides: 26. The CDR3 DNA sequence: TGTGCCTGGGGCCCTCAGGCGGAGACAGGGCATTTCATCCGAAATGAAAAACTGTTTTTT. Translated, it gives CAWGPQAETGHFIRNEKLFF. The full variable domain, completed using reference TRBV30 and TRBJ1-4, is SQTIHQWPATLVQPVGSPLSLECTVEGTSNPNLYWYRQAAGRGLQLLFYSVGIGQISSEVPQNLSASRPQDRQFILSSKKLLLSDSGFYLCAWGPQAETGHFIRNEKLFFGSGTQLSVL.

This chain links TRBV30 with TRBJ1-5; D is unresolved. The germline V gene encodes CDR1 GTSNPN and CDR2 SVGIG (reference sequence). Trimming removed 2 bases at V and 9 bases at J, with 11 bases between. The CDR3 spans 12 residues. CDR3: CAWSQVRGPQHF. CDR3 in DNA: TGTGCCTGGAGTCAAGTTCGGGGGCCCCAGCATTTT.

V gene TRBV28 combines with J gene TRBJ1-6; 7 bases line up with TRBD1. V shed 5 bases, J shed 9 bases, and the junction held 13 bases outside the gene matches. The CDR3 contains 16 residues. CDR1 MDHEN and CDR2 SYDVKM come from the germline V gene. CDR3 DNA: TGTGCCAGCAGTCTACTATACAGGGGAAGAAGTTCACCCCTCCACTTT. Amino acid sequence: CASSLLYRGRSSPLHF.

The chain has TRBV10-3 and TRBJ1-2; D unclear. The CDR3 has 12 residues. CDR1 ENHRY and CDR2 SYGVKD come from the germline V gene. Trimming took off 2 bases at V and 2 bases at J, with 3 bases between the two ends. The CDR3 here is CAISEQNYGYTF. The CDR3 DNA reads as TGTGCCATCAGTGAGCAGAACTATGGCTACACCTTC.

This clone was detected once. V gene TRBV5-6 combines with J gene TRBJ2-5; 9 bases align to TRBD1. The J segment lost 2 bases and the V segment lost 4 bases, leaving 6 bases of the junction unmatched. The CDR3 sequence is 15 residues long. Germline V gene data show CDR1 as SGHDT and CDR2 as YYEEEE. The CDR3: CASSRNGQGQETQYF. As DNA, the CDR3 is TGTGCCAGCAGCCGAAATGGACAGGGGCAAGAGACCCAGTACTTC.

A word on this clone: At one end the junction does not follow the germline gene, possibly because of a read error. The chain has TRBV7-9 and TRBJ1-2; 8 positions match TRBD1. This CDR3 contains 16 residues. The germline V gene has CDR1 SEHNR and CDR2 FQNEAQ (reference sequence). The CDR3 protein is CSSSKSTGTGFGGYTF. The CDR3, as DNA: TGTTCCAGCAGTAAAAGCACCGGGACAGGCTTTGGTGGCTACACCTTC.

The chain is built from TRBV7-9 and TRBJ2-7; D is possibly TRBD2 (7 bases). The germline V gene has CDR1 SEHNR and CDR2 FQNEAQ (reference sequence). The V end was cut by 4 bases, the J end by 2 bases, with 18 bases between. The CDR3 covers 16 residues. This chain's CDR3 is CASSSPGAGDAYEQYF. The CDR3 DNA reads TGTGCCAGCAGCTCCCCAGGGGCGGGAGACGCCTACGAGCAGTACTTC.

The chain joins TRBV4-1 to TRBJ2-7; 9 nucleotides agree with TRBD1. The CDR3 totals 16 residues. The V and J ends lost 2 bases and 1 base, in that order; junction bases with no gene match: 6. Germline loops: CDR1 MGHRA, CDR2 YSYEKL. The CDR3 region is CASSQPTGGESYEQYF. In DNA, the CDR3 is TGCGCCAGCAGCCAACCGACAGGGGGGGAATCCTACGAGCAGTACTTC.

This clone was recorded only once. The chain is built from TRBV4-1 and TRBJ2-2; D is ambiguous. CDR1 is MGHRA, CDR2 YSYEKL, per germline. Trimming stripped 4 bases from V and 6 bases from J, with 9 bases between. This CDR3 has 13 amino acids. The DNA for the CDR3 is TGCGCCAGCAGCCCGGAGTTGTCCGGGGAGCTGTTTTTT. The encoded protein is CASSPELSGELFF.

This clone was seen once. The chain has TRBV12-5 and TRBJ2-5; TRBD1 aligns across 9 bases. CDR1 LGHNT and CDR2 FRNRAP come from the germline V gene. J gave up 9 bases and V 4 bases, and 0 bases lay outside the gene matches. The CDR3 has 11 residues. For the CDR3, the DNA is TGTGCTAGTGGTTGGGACAGGGCCCAGTACTTC. It codes for CASGWDRAQYF.

V usage is TRBV11-3 and J usage is TRBJ2-1; D is uncertain. The CDR3 has 16 amino acids. From germline, CDR1 is SGHNT and CDR2 YENEEA. V dropped 1 base and J dropped 1 base, with 11 bases sitting between them. CDR3 sequence: CASSLGLEPSYNEQFF. The CDR3 nucleotides read TGTGCCAGCAGCTTAGGCCTTGAGCCGTCCTACAATGAGCAGTTCTTC.

This chain connects TRBV5-1 to TRBJ2-7; the match to TRBD2 covers 8 bases. This CDR3 spans 15 amino acids. Germline loops: CDR1 SGHRS, CDR2 YFSETQ. V lost 0 bases, J lost 5 bases, and 7 bases stayed unmatched. The CDR3 DNA sequence: TGCGCCAGCAGCTTGGTGGCGGGAGGAGTGGACGAGCAGTACTTC. Protein sequence: CASSLVAGGVDEQYF.

This chain connects TRBV6-6 to TRBJ2-7; weak D call: TRBD1 (5 bases). There are 14 residues in the CDR3. Deletions cut 1 base from V and 7 bases from J, with 14 bases between. The V gene's germline CDR1 is MNHNY and CDR2 SVGAGI (reference sequence). The CDR3 spells CASSYFSGNREQYF. The DNA for the CDR3 is TGTGCCAGCAGTTACTTCTCAGGGAACCGAGAGCAGTACTTC.

The rearrangement joins TRBV15 to TRBJ2-1; a weak D match, TRBD2 (6 bases). The CDR3 length is 13 residues. The germline gives CDR1 LNHNV, CDR2 YYDKDF (reference sequence). The V gene lost 1 base and the J gene lost 6 bases, with 7 bases spanning the gap. DNA for the CDR3: TGTGCCACCAGCAGAGGGGGGGTCAATGAGCAGTTCTTC. Translated, it gives CATSRGGVNEQFF.

A remark on this clone: At one of its ends the junction is not consistent with the germline gene, which may arise from a read error. The V and J genes are TRBV7-9 and TRBJ2-1; no clear D gene. This CDR3 comprises 12 residues. Per germline, CDR1 SEHNR and CDR2 FQNEAQ (reference sequence). CDR3 loop: CSSSFSYNEQFF. Written as DNA, the CDR3 is TGTTCCAGCAGCTTCAGTTACAATGAGCAGTTCTTC.

V gene TRBV7-9 combines with J gene TRBJ1-4, with D hard to call. Trimming cost V 2 bases and J 1 base, with 8 bases left between them. In germline, CDR1 is SEHNR, CDR2 FQNEAQ (reference sequence). The CDR3 is 15 residues long. Here the CDR3 reads CASSLTSVTNEKLFF. Here the CDR3 DNA reads TGTGCCAGCAGCTTAACGTCAGTAACTAATGAAAAACTGTTTTTT.

This sequence joins TRBV7-2 and TRBJ2-1; weak D call: TRBD2 (5 bases). V lost 7 bases and J 12 bases, leaving 16 bases between the germline ends. Per germline, CDR1 SGHTA and CDR2 FQGNSA. The CDR3 length is 12 residues. The CDR3 sequence: CASNVNGIAQFF. CDR3 in DNA: TGTGCCAGCAATGTAAACGGGATAGCGCAGTTCTTC.

This rearrangement joins TRBV9 to TRBJ1-3; perhaps TRBD1 as D (6 bases). This CDR3 is built from 15 residues. CDR1 and CDR2 (germline): SGDLS, YYNGEE. Trimming removed 2 bases at V and 2 bases at J, with 11 bases between. The CDR3 reads CASSVGGAPGNTIYF. DNA of the CDR3: TGTGCCAGCAGCGTTGGGGGGGCTCCTGGAAACACCATATATTTT.

The V gene is TRBV28, the J gene TRBJ2-5; TRBD1 matches 7 bases. The junction had 12 bases not matched to a gene; V was cut back by 4 bases and J by 1 base. This CDR3 has 17 residues. CDR1 and CDR2 (germline): MDHEN, SYDVKM. The CDR3 here is CASSSRTGATFQETQYF. The CDR3 DNA follows: TGTGCCAGCAGTTCGCGGACAGGTGCAACCTTCCAAGAGACCCAGTACTTC.

The chain recombines TRBV11-3 with TRBJ1-1; the D is unclear. The germline V and J ends were trimmed by 5 bases and 5 bases, with 18 bases remaining between them. CDR1 SGHNT and CDR2 YENEEA come from the germline V gene. There are 15 residues in the CDR3. CDR3 in amino acids: CASSPGTVEGTEAFF. The CDR3 bases are TGTGCCAGCAGCCCCGGAACAGTCGAAGGAACTGAAGCTTTCTTT.